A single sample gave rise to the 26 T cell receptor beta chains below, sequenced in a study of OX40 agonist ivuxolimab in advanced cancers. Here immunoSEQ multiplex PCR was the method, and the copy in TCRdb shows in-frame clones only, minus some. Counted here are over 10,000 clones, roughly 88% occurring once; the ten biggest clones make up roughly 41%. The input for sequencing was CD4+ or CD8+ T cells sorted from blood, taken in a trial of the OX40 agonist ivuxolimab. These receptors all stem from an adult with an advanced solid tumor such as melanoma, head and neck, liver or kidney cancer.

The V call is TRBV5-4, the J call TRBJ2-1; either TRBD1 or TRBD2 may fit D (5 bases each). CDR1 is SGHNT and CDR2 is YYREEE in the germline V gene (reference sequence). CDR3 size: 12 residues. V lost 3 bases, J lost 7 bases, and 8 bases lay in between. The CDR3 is CASSSEGNEQFF. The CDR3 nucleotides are TGTGCCAGCAGCTCCGAGGGGAATGAGCAGTTCTTC.

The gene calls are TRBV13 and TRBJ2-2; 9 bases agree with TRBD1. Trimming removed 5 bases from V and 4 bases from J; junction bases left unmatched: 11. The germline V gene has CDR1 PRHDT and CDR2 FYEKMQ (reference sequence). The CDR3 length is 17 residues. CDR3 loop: CASSPSWGQGPTGELFF. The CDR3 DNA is TGTGCCAGCAGCCCATCCTGGGGACAGGGACCCACCGGGGAGCTGTTTTTT.

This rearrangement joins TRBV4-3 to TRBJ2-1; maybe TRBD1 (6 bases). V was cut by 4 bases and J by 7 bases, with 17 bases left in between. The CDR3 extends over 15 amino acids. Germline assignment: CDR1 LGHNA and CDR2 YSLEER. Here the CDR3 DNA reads TGCGCCAGCAGCCCAGGTCTGGGGGCGAGTAATGAGCAGTTCTTC. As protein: CASSPGLGASNEQFF.

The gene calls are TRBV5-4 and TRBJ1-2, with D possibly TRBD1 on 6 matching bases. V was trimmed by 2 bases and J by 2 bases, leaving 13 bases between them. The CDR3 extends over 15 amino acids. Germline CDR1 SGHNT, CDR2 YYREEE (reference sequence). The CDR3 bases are TGTGCCAGCAGCTTAGGGCGCAGGGGCAACTATGGCTACACCTTC. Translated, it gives CASSLGRRGNYGYTF.

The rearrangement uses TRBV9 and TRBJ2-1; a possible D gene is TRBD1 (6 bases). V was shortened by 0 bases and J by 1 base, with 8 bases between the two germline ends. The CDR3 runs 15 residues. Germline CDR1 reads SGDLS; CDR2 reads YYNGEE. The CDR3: CASSVGTVSYNEQFF. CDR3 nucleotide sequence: TGTGCCAGCAGCGTAGGGACAGTTTCCTACAATGAGCAGTTCTTC. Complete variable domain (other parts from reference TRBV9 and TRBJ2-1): DSGVTQTPKHLITATGQRVTLRCSPRSGDLSVYWYQQSLDQGLQFLIQYYNGEERAKGNILERFSAQQFPDLHSELNLSSLELGDSALYFCASSVGTVSYNEQFFGPGTRLTVL.

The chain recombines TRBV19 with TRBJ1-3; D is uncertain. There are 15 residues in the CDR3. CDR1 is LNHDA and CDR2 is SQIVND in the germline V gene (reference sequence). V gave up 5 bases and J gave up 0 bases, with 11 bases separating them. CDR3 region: CASSLDKSSGNTIYF. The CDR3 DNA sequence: TGTGCCAGTAGTCTCGACAAGAGCTCTGGAAACACCATATATTTT.

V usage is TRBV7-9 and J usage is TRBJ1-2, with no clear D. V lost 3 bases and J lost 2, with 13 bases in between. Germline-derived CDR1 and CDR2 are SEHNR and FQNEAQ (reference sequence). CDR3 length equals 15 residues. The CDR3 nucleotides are TGTGCCAGCAGCTTCGGGGAGCCTATAAACTATGGCTACACCTTC. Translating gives CASSFGEPINYGYTF.

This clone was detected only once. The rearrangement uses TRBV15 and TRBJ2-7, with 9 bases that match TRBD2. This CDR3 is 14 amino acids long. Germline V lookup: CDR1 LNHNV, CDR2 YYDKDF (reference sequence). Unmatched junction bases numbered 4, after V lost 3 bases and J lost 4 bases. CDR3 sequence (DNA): TGTGCCACCAGCAGGACTAGCGGAGATTACGAGCAGTACTTC. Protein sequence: CATSRTSGDYEQYF.

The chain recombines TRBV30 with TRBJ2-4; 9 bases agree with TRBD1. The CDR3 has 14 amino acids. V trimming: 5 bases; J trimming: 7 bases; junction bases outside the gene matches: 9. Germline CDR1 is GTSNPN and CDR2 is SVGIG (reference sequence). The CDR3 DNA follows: TGTGCCTGGGCCGGGGACAGGGATATCAACATTCAGTACTTC. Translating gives CAWAGDRDINIQYF.

Here the CDR3 DNA reads TGCGCCAGCAGCCAAGTCTTGGGGGCTAGCTACACCTTC. It codes for CASSQVLGASYTF. The chain uses TRBV4-3 and TRBJ1-2; D is possibly TRBD1 (6 bases). The germline gives CDR1 LGHNA, CDR2 YSLEER. Trimming left V 1 base short and J 9 bases short, with 12 bases between. CDR3 size: 13 residues.

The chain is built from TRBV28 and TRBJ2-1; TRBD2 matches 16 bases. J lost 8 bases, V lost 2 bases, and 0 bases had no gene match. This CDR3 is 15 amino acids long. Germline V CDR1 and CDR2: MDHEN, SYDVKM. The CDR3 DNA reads TGTGCCAGCAGTTTAGGGACTAGCGGGAGGGATGAGCAGTTCTTC. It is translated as CASSLGTSGRDEQFF.

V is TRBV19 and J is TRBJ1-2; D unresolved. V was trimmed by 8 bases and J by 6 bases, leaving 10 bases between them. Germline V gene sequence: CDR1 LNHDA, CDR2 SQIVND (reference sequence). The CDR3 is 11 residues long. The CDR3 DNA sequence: TGTGCCAGTTCCGCCCGGGATGGCTACACCTTC. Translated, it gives CASSARDGYTF.

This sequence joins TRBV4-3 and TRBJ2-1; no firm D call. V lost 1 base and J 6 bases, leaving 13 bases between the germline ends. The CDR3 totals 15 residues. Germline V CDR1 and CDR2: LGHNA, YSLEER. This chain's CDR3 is CASSQVREFSNEQFF. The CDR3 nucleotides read TGCGCCAGCAGCCAAGTTAGAGAGTTCTCCAATGAGCAGTTCTTC.

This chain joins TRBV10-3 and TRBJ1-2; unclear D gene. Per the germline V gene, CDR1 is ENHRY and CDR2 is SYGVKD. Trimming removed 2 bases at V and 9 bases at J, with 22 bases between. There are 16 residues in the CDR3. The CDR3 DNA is TGTGCCATCAGTGAGATCGGGTTGACCGAGCCTGTGTGCTACACCTTC. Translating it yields CAISEIGLTEPVCYTF.

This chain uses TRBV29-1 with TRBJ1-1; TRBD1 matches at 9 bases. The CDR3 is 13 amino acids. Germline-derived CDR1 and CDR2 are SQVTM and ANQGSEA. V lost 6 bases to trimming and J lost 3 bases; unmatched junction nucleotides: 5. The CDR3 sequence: CSVARTGDTEAFF. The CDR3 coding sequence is TGCAGCGTAGCCAGGACAGGGGACACTGAAGCTTTCTTT.

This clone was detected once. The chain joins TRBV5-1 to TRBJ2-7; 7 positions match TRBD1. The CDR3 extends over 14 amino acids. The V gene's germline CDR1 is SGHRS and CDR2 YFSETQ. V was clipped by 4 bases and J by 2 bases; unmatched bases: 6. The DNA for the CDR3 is TGCGCCAGCAGCGATGGACAGGAGACCTACGAGCAGTACTTC. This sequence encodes CASSDGQETYEQYF.

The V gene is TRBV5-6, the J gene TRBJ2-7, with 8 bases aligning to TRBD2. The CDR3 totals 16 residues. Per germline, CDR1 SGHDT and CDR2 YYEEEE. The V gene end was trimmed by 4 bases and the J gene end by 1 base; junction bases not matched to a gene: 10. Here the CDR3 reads CASSRRLAFKSYEQYF. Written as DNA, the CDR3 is TGTGCCAGCAGCCGGCGACTAGCGTTTAAGTCCTACGAGCAGTACTTC.

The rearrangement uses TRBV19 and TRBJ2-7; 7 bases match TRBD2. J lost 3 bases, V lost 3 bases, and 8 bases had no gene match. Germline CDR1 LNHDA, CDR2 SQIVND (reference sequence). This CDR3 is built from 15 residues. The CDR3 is CASSMGPGLNYEQYF. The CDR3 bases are TGTGCCAGTAGTATGGGACCGGGACTAAACTACGAGCAGTACTTC.

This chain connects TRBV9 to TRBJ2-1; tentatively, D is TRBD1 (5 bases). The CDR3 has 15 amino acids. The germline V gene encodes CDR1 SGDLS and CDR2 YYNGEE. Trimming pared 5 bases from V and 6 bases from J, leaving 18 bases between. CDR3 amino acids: CASRAKGSVGNEQFF. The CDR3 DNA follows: TGTGCCAGCAGAGCTAAGGGGTCGGTGGGCAATGAGCAGTTCTTC.

CDR3 coding DNA: TGTGCCAGCAGGCCTCTTTCCGGGACAGGCTCCTACGAGCAGTACTTC. As protein: CASRPLSGTGSYEQYF. The chain combines TRBV28 with TRBJ2-7; 8 nucleotides match TRBD1. The CDR3 has 16 amino acids. The V segment lost 6 bases and the J segment 0 bases; nucleotides outside the gene matches: 10. Per the germline V gene, CDR1 is MDHEN and CDR2 is SYDVKM.

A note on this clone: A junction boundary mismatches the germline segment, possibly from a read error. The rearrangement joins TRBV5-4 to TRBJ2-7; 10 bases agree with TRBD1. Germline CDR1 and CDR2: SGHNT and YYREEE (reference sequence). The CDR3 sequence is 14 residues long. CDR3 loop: CASSFGTGDYEQHF. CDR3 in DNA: TGTGCCAGCAGCTTTGGGACAGGGGACTACGAGCAGCACTTC.

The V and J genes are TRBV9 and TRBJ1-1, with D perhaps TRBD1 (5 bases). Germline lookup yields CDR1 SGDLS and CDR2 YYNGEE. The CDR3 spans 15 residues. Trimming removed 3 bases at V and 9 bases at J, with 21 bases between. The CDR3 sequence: CASSATAGAAHQAFF. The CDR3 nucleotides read TGTGCCAGCAGCGCCACAGCTGGGGCGGCTCATCAAGCTTTCTTT.

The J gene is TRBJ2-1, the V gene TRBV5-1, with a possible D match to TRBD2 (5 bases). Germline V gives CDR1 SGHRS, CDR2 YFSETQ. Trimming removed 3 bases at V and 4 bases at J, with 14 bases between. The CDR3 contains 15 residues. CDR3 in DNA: TGCGCCAGCAGCTCGGCCGGGAACCTATACAATGAGCAGTTCTTC. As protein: CASSSAGNLYNEQFF.

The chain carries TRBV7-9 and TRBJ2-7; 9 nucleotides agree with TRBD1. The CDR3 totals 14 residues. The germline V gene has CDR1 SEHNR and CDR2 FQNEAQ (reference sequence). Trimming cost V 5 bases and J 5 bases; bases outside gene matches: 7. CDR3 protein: CASSRGTGFDEQYF. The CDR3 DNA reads TGTGCCAGCAGCCGCGGGACAGGGTTTGACGAGCAGTACTTC. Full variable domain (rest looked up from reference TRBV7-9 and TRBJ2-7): DTGVSQNPRHKITKRGQNVTFRCDPISEHNRLYWYRQTLGQGPEFLTYFQNEAQLEKSRLLSDRFSAERPKGSFSTLEIQRTEQGDSAMYLCASSRGTGFDEQYFGPGTRLTVT.

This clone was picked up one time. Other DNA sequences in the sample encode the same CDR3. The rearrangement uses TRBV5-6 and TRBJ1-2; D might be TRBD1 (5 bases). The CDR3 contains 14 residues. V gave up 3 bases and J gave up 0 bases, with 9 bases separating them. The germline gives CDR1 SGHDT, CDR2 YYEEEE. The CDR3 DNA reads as TGTGCCAGCAGCTGGGACCGGGCTAACTATGGCTACACCTTC. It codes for CASSWDRANYGYTF. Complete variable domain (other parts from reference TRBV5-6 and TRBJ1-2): DAGVTQSPTHLIKTRGQQVTLRCSPKSGHDTVSWYQQALGQGPQFIFQYYEEEERQRGNFPDRFSGHQFPNYSSELNVNALLLGDSALYLCASSWDRANYGYTFGSGTRLTVV.

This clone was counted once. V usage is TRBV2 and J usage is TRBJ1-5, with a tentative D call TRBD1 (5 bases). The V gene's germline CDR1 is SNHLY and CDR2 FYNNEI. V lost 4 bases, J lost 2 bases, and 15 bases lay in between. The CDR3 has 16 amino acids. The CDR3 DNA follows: TGTGCCAGCAGTGGGGAGCAGGGAGTCCGCAATCAGCCCCAGCATTTT. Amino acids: CASSGEQGVRNQPQHF.